This T cell receptor beta chain emerged from a study of control samples from healthy donors and cancer patients. This CDR3 has 14 residues. The V and J ends lost 0 bases and 5 bases respectively, with 7 bases between them. CDR1 is SGHNT, CDR2 YENEEA, per germline. The repertoire was sequenced with immunoSEQ multiplex PCR; TCRdb's copy has only in-frame clones and lacks some. Of tens of thousands of clones detected, approximately 93% appear once; the ten largest clones hold less than 25%. J is TRBJ2-2 and V is TRBV11-3; D gene ambiguous. The sequence was collected from a woman aged 45 to 65 with head and neck cancer. The source material was PBMCs. The CDR3 region has the DNA TGTGCCAGCAGCTTAGATTTGGGGACCGGGGAGCTGTTTTTT. It specifies CASSLDLGTGELFF.